This is a list of T cell receptor beta chains from one sample in a study of shared clonotypes between healthy human individuals. Produced via immunoSEQ multiplex PCR; TCRdb's table is partial and in-frame only. The table includes some 1.1 million clones, approximately 80% detected once. Sequencing was carried out using memory CD4+ T cells from PBMCs. The receptors stem from a man younger than 30 in good health. Some clones in this sample may be carry-over from other donors' samples. Each CDR3 is given without its conserved first and last residue.

V	J	CDR3
TRBV6-6	TRBJ2-2	ASSHSRPGTGELF
TRBV18	TRBJ2-5	ASSPPGLGTDGETQY
TRBV4-1	TRBJ2-1	ASSQEGGFSLEQF
TRBV27	TRBJ1-6	ASSRGRNSPLH
TRBV27	TRBJ2-3	ASSSPGLVDTQY
TRBV7-3	TRBJ2-2	ASSLGAGELF
TRBV6-1	TRBJ2-7	ASSPDRVAWEQY
TRBV6-5	TRBJ2-1	ASSSAGAAYNEQF
TRBV29-1	TRBJ1-2	SEPSSYSYT
TRBV19	TRBJ2-7	ASSSDAAGGTYEQY
TRBV30	TRBJ2-1	AWTSQPRSYNEQF
TRBV9	TRBJ1-1	ASSLRTGVNTEAF
TRBV5-6	TRBJ2-7	ASSGPMGMSLEQY
TRBV28	TRBJ2-1	ASSSPGQKNNEQF
TRBV21-1	TRBJ2-5	ASSNNSGLAEVAGPLNQETQY
TRBV29-1	TRBJ1-5	SVEEGGPPQH
TRBV6-1	TRBJ1-3	ASSVSGILSSGNTIY
TRBV29-1	TRBJ1-2	SVRTENYGYT
TRBV5-1	TRBJ2-7	ASRYSTVDYEQY
TRBV9	TRBJ2-7	ASSVGGLGEQY
TRBV28	TRBJ2-3	ASSFYTDTQY
TRBV6-5	TRBJ2-7	ASRRDRGLGYEQY
TRBV6-5	TRBJ1-2	ASSLTGGSVGYT
TRBV18	TRBJ2-1	ASSPGLAGVSGHEQF
TRBV5-6	TRBJ1-1	ASSLSWGNTEAF
TRBV6-1	TRBJ2-4	ASSEAGTGGVIQY
TRBV28	TRBJ1-1	ASSRTGPNTEAF
TRBV4-1	TRBJ1-2	ASGQAGYGYT